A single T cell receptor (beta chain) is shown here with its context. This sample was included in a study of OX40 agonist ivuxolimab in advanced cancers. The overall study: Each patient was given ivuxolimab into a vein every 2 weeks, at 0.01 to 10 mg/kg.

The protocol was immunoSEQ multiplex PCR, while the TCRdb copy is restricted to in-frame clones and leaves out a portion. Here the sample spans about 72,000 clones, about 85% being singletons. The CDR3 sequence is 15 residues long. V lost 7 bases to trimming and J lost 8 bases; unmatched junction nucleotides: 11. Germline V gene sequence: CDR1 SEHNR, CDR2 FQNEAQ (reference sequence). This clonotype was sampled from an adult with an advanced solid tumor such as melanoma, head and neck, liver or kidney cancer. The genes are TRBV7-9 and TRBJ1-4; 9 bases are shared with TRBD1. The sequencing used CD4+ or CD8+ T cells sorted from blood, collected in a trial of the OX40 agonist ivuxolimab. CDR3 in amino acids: CASTIIRTGDEKLFF. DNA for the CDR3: TGTGCCAGCACCATCATAAGGACAGGGGACGAAAAACTGTTTTTT.